This record covers a single TCR beta chain. Its specificity is not known. Sequencing was performed with immunoSEQ multiplex PCR; in TCRdb, only in-frame clones are kept and a portion is missing. The repertoire consists of more than 75,000 clones, with around 84% occurring once and the leading ten covering 6.6%. The data were obtained in a study of OX40 agonist ivuxolimab in advanced cancers. Study at large: Partial responses were achieved by three patients, one with hepatocellular carcinoma and two with cutaneous melanoma. General study findings and limits: Researchers report that CD8+ T cells had, on average, more expanded clones than CD4+.

The CDR3 extends over 16 amino acids. Germline values: CDR1 LGHNA, CDR2 YNFKEQ. With 1 base removed from V and 0 bases from J, the gap between germline ends came to 10 bases. The clonotype comes from an adult with an advanced solid tumor such as melanoma, head and neck, liver or kidney cancer. The sequencing used CD4+ or CD8+ T cells sorted from blood, collected in a trial of the OX40 agonist ivuxolimab. The J gene is TRBJ1-3, the V gene TRBV4-2; D is unresolved. Written as DNA, the CDR3 is TGTGCCAGCAGCCAAGCAACGGTCAGCTCTGGAAACACCATATATTTT. Residues: CASSQATVSSGNTIYF.